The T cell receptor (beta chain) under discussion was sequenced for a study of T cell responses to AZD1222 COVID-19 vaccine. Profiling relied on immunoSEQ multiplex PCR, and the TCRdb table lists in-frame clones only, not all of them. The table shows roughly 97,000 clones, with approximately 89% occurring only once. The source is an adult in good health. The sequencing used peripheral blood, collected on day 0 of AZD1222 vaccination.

CDR3 coding DNA: TGTGCCAGCAGCCCCCAGGGGGGCGCGGGCAGGTACGAGCAGTACTTC. Encoded protein: CASSPQGGAGRYEQYF. The chain couples TRBV11-2 to TRBJ2-7; TRBD1 is a possible D gene (7 bases). Germline loops: CDR1 SGHAT, CDR2 FQNNGV. The CDR3 runs 16 residues. V dropped 5 bases and J dropped 4 bases, with 21 bases sitting between them.